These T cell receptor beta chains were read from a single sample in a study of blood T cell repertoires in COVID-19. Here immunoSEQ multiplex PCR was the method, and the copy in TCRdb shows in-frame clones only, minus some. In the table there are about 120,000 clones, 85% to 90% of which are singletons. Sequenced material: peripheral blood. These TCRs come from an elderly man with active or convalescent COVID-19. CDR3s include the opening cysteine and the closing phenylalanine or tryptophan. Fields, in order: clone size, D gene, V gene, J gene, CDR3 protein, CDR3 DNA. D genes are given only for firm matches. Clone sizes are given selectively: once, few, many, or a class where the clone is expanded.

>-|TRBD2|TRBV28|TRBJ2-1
CASSPQTSGSYNEQFF
TGTGCCAGCAGTCCACAGACTAGCGGCTCCTACAATGAGCAGTTCTTC
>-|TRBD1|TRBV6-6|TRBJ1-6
CASTLDDRVDSPLHF
TGTGCCAGCACCCTTGACGACAGGGTCGATTCACCCCTCCACTTT
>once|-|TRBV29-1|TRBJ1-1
CSAGSLNTEAFF
TGCAGCGCGGGCTCCTTGAACACTGAAGCTTTCTTT
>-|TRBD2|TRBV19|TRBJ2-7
CASSPWTGETSGSGWAYEQYF
TGTGCCAGTAGTCCCTGGACAGGGGAGACTAGCGGGAGTGGATGGGCCTACGAGCAGTACTTC
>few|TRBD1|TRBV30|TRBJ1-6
CAYRTGLYNSPLHF
TGTGCCTACAGGACAGGGCTCTATAATTCACCCCTCCACTTT
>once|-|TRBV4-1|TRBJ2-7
CASSQVLGYNEQYF
TGCGCCAGCAGCCAAGTACTAGGTTACAACGAGCAGTACTTC
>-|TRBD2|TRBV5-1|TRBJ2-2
CASRGGTGELFF
TGCGCCAGCAGGGGAGGGACCGGGGAGCTGTTTTTT
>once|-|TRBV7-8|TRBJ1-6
CASSLAPRGSYNSPLHF
TGTGCCAGCAGCTTAGCCCCCCGGGGCTCCTATAATTCACCCCTCCACTTT
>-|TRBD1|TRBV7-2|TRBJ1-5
CASTPTGRVGQPQHF
TGTGCCAGCACCCCGACAGGGAGAGTAGGTCAGCCCCAGCATTTT
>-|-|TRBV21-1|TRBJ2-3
CASRPPTQYF
TGTGCCAGCAGACCTCCGACTCAGTATTTT
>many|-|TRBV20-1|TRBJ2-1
CSASYGGANEQFF
TGCAGTGCTAGTTACGGGGGAGCGAATGAGCAGTTCTTC
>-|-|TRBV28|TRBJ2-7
CASCFPPACEQYF
TGTGCCAGCTGCTTCCCCCCCGCGTGCGAGCAGTACTTC
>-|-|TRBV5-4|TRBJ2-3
CASSFRGSSTDTQYF
TGTGCCAGCAGCTTCCGGGGGTCTAGCACAGATACGCAGTATTTT
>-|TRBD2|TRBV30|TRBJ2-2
CAWEREPNTGELFF
TGTGCCTGGGAGCGGGAGCCGAACACCGGGGAGCTGTTTTTT
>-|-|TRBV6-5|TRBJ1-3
CASSYSPYGNTIYF
TGTGCCAGCAGTTACTCTCCGTATGGAAACACCATATATTTT
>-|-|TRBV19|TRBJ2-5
CASSIAGAPQETQYF
TGTGCCAGTAGTATTGCTGGGGCCCCCCAAGAGACCCAGTACTTC
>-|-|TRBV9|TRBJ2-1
CASSVGRGGYNEQFF
TGTGCCAGCAGCGTAGGACGGGGTGGGTACAATGAGCAGTTCTTC
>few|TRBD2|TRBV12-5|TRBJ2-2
CASGFSLAGQPSTGELFF
TGTGCTAGTGGTTTCTCCCTAGCGGGACAGCCTTCCACCGGGGAGCTGTTTTTT
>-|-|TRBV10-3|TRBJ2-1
CAISSGNEQFF
TGTGCCATCTCTTCGGGGAATGAGCAGTTCTTC
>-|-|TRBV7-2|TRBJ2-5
CASSFRGSQETQYF
TGTGCCAGCAGCTTTAGGGGATCCCAAGAGACCCAGTACTTC
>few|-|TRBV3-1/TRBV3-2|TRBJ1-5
CASSQTVNQPQHF
TGTGCCAGCAGCCAGACAGTCAATCAGCCCCAGCATTTT
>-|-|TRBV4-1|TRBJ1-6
CASSYSGRGLDSPLHF
TGCGCCAGCAGCTATTCGGGGAGGGGCCTGGATTCACCCCTCCACTTT
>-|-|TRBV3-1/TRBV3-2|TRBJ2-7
CASSQEPGLTYEQYF
TGTGCCAGCAGCCAAGAGCCGGGGTTGACCTACGAGCAGTACTTC
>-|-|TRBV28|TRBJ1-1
CASRERNTEAFF
TGTGCCAGCAGAGAGAGGAACACTGAAGCTTTCTTT
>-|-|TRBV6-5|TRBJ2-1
CASAPLEAAYNEQFF
TGTGCCAGCGCCCCTCTAGAGGCCGCCTACAATGAGCAGTTCTTC
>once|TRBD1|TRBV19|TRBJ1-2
CAILGQGDYGYTF
TGTGCCATCTTGGGACAGGGTGACTATGGCTACACCTTC
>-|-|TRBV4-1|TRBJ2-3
CASSHPGRRTDTQYF
TGCGCCAGCAGCCATCCCGGGCGGAGGACAGATACGCAGTATTTT
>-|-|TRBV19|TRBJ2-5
CASSTDRTIPGETQYF
TGTGCCAGTAGTACTGACAGGACCATACCGGGGGAGACCCAGTACTTC
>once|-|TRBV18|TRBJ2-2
CASSSSDLPTGELFF
TGTGCCAGCTCATCCAGCGACTTACCCACCGGGGAGCTGTTTTTT
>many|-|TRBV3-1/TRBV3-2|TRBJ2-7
CASSQDREWFLFEQYF
TGTGCCAGCAGCCAAGATAGGGAGTGGTTTCTGTTCGAGCAGTACTTC
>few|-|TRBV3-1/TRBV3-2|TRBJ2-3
CASSQGTASTDTQYF
TGTGCCAGCAGCCAAGGGACAGCTAGCACAGATACGCAGTATTTT